Below, 13 T cell receptor beta chains from the same sample are listed, as sequenced in a study of CD8 T cells in ankylosing spondylitis. Each CDR3 protein gets one entry after TCRdb re-called the 5' RACE reads with MiXCR. The profile shows approximately 300,000 distinct CDR3 sequences, 15% to 20% of them singletons. Specimen: blood, either unsorted or a sorted T cell fraction (not recorded which). The receptors were gathered from a male donor with ankylosing spondylitis or in good health (not recorded which).

This clonotype was picked up many times. This sequence joins TRBV20-1 and TRBJ2-7; D may be TRBD2 (5 bases). Germline assignment: CDR1 DFQATT and CDR2 SNEGSKA (reference sequence). V dropped 4 bases and J dropped 2 bases, with 6 bases sitting between them. The CDR3 is 11 residues long. CDR3 loop: CSATGTYEQYV. The CDR3 DNA follows: TGCAGTGCTACGGGAACCTACGAGCAGTACGTC.

Details on this clonotype: Germline is not matched at one junction end, which may reflect a read error. The rearrangement joins TRBV5-5 to TRBJ2-2, with D perhaps TRBD1 (6 bases). Germline V gives CDR1 SGHKS, CDR2 YYEKEE (reference sequence). CDR3 length: 16 residues. The CDR3 reads CASSLAARTDTGELLF. CDR3 sequence (DNA): TGTGCCAGCAGCTTGGCTGCTAGGACAGACACCGGGGAGCTGCTTTTT.

This clonotype was seen a handful of times. The chain combines TRBV24-1 with TRBJ2-5; 8 nucleotides line up with TRBD1. This CDR3 comprises 16 residues. V was pared by 3 bases and J by 2 bases, with 7 bases of the junction left unmatched. Germline CDR1 and CDR2: KGHDR and SFDVKD. CDR3 nucleotides: TGTGCCACCAGTGATCCCCGCAGGACAGGGCAAGAGACCCAGTACTTC. Amino acid sequence: CATSDPRRTGQETQYF.

There are many counts of this clonotype. The chain is built from TRBV7-6 and TRBJ1-1; D is unresolved. Germline V CDR1 and CDR2: SGHVS, FNYEAQ. V was trimmed by 1 base and J by 0 bases, leaving 15 bases between them. This CDR3 contains 17 residues. CDR3 sequence reads: CASSLVHAQALNTEAFF. CDR3 sequence (DNA): TGTGCCAGCAGCTTAGTGCATGCCCAGGCCCTGAACACTGAAGCTTTCTTT.

This clonotype showed up just a few times. The gene calls are TRBV4-1 and TRBJ2-7, with 7 bases matching TRBD1. CDR1 and CDR2 (germline): MGHRA, YSYEKL. V trimming: 0 bases; J trimming: 6 bases; junction bases outside the gene matches: 5. CDR3 size: 14 residues. In nucleotides, the CDR3 is TGCGCCAGCAGCCAAGATCCCGGGACAGTCGAGCAGTACGTC. Its translation: CASSQDPGTVEQYV.

This clonotype has only a few counts. V usage is TRBV4-1 and J usage is TRBJ2-7; weak D call: TRBD1 (6 bases). Germline CDR1 MGHRA, CDR2 YSYEKL. The V gene lost 4 bases and the J gene lost 3 bases, with 16 bases spanning the gap. The CDR3 spans 15 residues. The CDR3 spells CASSRQDPYVYEQYV. The CDR3 DNA follows: TGCGCCAGCAGCCGACAGGACCCTTACGTCTACGAGCAGTACGTC.

A few counts support this clonotype. V is TRBV5-1 and J is TRBJ2-5; 7 nucleotides align to TRBD2. Germline CDR1 and CDR2: SGHRS and YFSETQ. V dropped 7 bases and J dropped 4; count of bases not matched to a gene: 10. The CDR3 spans 14 residues. CDR3 residues: CASRDGGSRETQYF. CDR3 DNA: TGCGCCAGCCGTGATGGCGGGAGTAGAGAGACCCAGTACTTC. The full variable domain, completed using reference TRBV5-1 and TRBJ2-5, is KAGVTQTPRYLIKTRGQQVTLSCSPISGHRSVSWYQQTPGQGLQFLFEYFSETQRNKGNFPGRFSGRQFSNSRSEMNVSTLELGDSALYLCASRDGGSRETQYFGPGTRLLVL.

This clonotype was seen ten or more times. The CDR3, as DNA: TGTGCCAGCAGCTTAGGAGGACAGGGGGTTGCCGGGGAGCTGTTTTTT. This translates into CASSLGGQGVAGELFF. The chain employs TRBV7-6 and TRBJ2-2; 10 nucleotides line up with TRBD1. The V segment lost 1 base and the J segment 6 bases; nucleotides outside the gene matches: 5. CDR1 is SGHVS and CDR2 is FNYEAQ in the germline V gene. The CDR3 sequence is 16 residues long. The full variable domain, with the rest looked up from reference TRBV7-6 and TRBJ2-2, is GAGVSQSPRYKVTKRGQDVALRCDPISGHVSLYWYRQALGQGPEFLTYFNYEAQQDKSGLPNDRFSAERPEGSISTLTIQRTEQRDSAMYRCASSLGGQGVAGELFFGEGSRLTVL.

The chain recombines TRBV7-9 with TRBJ1-3; TRBD1 agrees at 7 bases. V dropped 1 base and J dropped 2; count of bases not matched to a gene: 2. CDR1 is SEHNR, CDR2 FQNEAQ, per germline (reference sequence). The CDR3 contains 15 residues. This CDR3 reads CASSLGTGAGNTIYF. DNA of the CDR3: TGTGCCAGCAGCTTAGGGACAGGCGCTGGAAACACCATATATTTT.

The gene calls are TRBV6-1 and TRBJ2-7; a possible D gene is TRBD2 (6 bases). CDR1 and CDR2 (germline): MNHNS, SASEGT. CDR3 length: 13 amino acids. The V and J ends lost 4 bases and 2 bases respectively, with 9 bases between them. Here the CDR3 DNA reads TGTGCCAGCAGTGCCAGGACTACCTACGAGCAGTACGTC. Encoded protein: CASSARTTYEQYV.

This clonotype was counted only a few times. The CDR3 region is CASSFLETQYF. CDR3 DNA: TGTGCCAGCAGTTTCTTAGAGACCCAGTACTTC. The V gene is TRBV12-3 or TRBV12-4, the J gene TRBJ2-5; D not resolved. V shed 3 bases and J shed 4 bases, with 3 bases lying between them. The length of the CDR3 is 11 residues.

The V and J genes are TRBV21-1 and TRBJ2-7; the table assigns TRBD1, which was not confirmed against the DNA. TRBV21-1 is marked as a pseudogene. This CDR3 has 15 residues. CDR3 nucleotides: TGTGCCAGCAGCAAAGGGGGCTGGCCCTCCTACGAGCAGTACGTC. Protein: CASSKGGWPSYEQYV.

V is TRBV5-1 and J is TRBJ1-1; a weak D match, TRBD1 (5 bases). The CDR3 consists of 16 residues. The germline V and J ends were trimmed by 5 bases and 1 base, with 18 bases remaining between them. Germline CDR1 is SGHRS and CDR2 is YFSETQ. CDR3 nucleotide sequence: TGCGCCAGCAGTTCGGGACCCCTAGGGAGGAACACTGAAGCTTTCTTT. It yields the protein CASSSGPLGRNTEAFF.